This entry lists 12 T cell receptor beta chains sequenced from one sample in a study of blood T cell repertoires in COVID-19. Method: immunoSEQ multiplex PCR; TCRdb's copy keeps in-frame clones and lacks some. The sample lists over 150,000 clones, less than 80% occurring once. Sequenced input: PBMCs or T cells enriched from blood (not recorded which). All receptors derive from a woman in her sixties or seventies in a cohort exposed to, infected with or recovered from COVID-19 (not recorded which).

The chain combines TRBV11-3 with TRBJ1-4; D perhaps matches TRBD1 (5 bases). CDR1 SGHNT and CDR2 YENEEA come from the germline V gene. The CDR3 runs 14 residues. Between the trimmed V and J ends, which lost 1 base and 5 bases, there was a span of 8 bases. CDR3 loop: CASSLGQPNEKLFF. The CDR3 nucleotides read TGTGCCAGCAGCTTAGGACAGCCAAATGAAAAACTGTTTTTT. The full variable domain, in which reference TRBV11-3 and TRBJ1-4 provide the parts outside the CDR3, is EAGVVQSPRYKIIEKKQPVAFWCNPISGHNTLYWYLQNLGQGPELLIRYENEEAVDDSQLPKDRFSAERLKGVDSTLKIQPAELGDSAVYLCASSLGQPNEKLFFGSGTQLSVL.

This chain links TRBV7-8 with TRBJ1-5, with D uncertain. The CDR3 loop spans 17 amino acids. With 2 bases removed from V and 0 bases from J, the gap between germline ends came to 14 bases. Germline lookup yields CDR1 SGHVS and CDR2 FQNEAQ. DNA of the CDR3: TGTGCCAGCAGCTTAAACAGCCCGGGGAATAGCAATCAGCCCCAGCATTTT. This codes for CASSLNSPGNSNQPQHF.

The gene calls are TRBV19 and TRBJ1-3; D gene unclear. The CDR3 has 13 residues. Germline CDR1 is LNHDA and CDR2 is SQIVND (reference sequence). The germline V and J ends were trimmed by 5 bases and 5 bases, with 10 bases remaining between them. DNA for the CDR3: TGTGCCAGTAGTTTGGGCAGAAGAAACACCATATATTTT. Protein sequence: CASSLGRRNTIYF.

V is TRBV7-3 and J is TRBJ2-1; the match to TRBD2 covers 7 bases. CDR1 is SGHTA, CDR2 FQGTGA, per germline. V lost 8 bases, J lost 4 bases, and 8 bases stayed unmatched. CDR3 length: 14 residues. The DNA for the CDR3 is TGTGCCAGCCCAGGCGGGAGACCGTACAATGAGCAGTTCTTC. This encodes CASPGGRPYNEQFF.

The chain uses TRBV11-2 and TRBJ2-7; 7 nucleotides align to TRBD1. V was clipped by 1 base and J by 3 bases; unmatched bases: 6. The CDR3 length is 15 residues. The V gene's germline CDR1 is SGHAT and CDR2 FQNNGV. The CDR3: CASSLVQGIFYEQYF. The DNA for the CDR3 is TGTGCCAGCAGCTTAGTACAGGGGATATTCTACGAGCAGTACTTC.

The table lists this clone with a few counts. The genes are TRBV5-4 and TRBJ1-6; 8 bases match TRBD1. V lost 4 bases to trimming and J lost 6 bases; unmatched junction nucleotides: 6. Germline V gene data show CDR1 as SGHNT and CDR2 as YYREEE (reference sequence). This CDR3 is built from 15 residues. CDR3 bases: TGTGCCAGCAGCCTAGGGACAGGCCTTAATTCACCCCTCCACTTT. This translates into CASSLGTGLNSPLHF.

The gene calls are TRBV21-1 and TRBJ1-2; TRBD1, as called in the table, went unchecked against the DNA. TRBV21-1 is assigned pseudogene status. This CDR3 contains 16 residues. The CDR3 DNA sequence: TGTGCCAGCAGCAAAGAGGGGCCGTGGACACCAAATGGCTACACCTTC. This codes for CASSKEGPWTPNGYTF.

The CDR3 is CASSSIRGYRGDQPQHF. In DNA form, the CDR3 reads TGTGCCAGTAGTAGTATTCGAGGGTACAGGGGAGATCAGCCCCAGCATTTT. The J gene is TRBJ1-5, the V gene TRBV19; 7 bases fit TRBD1. CDR1 is LNHDA and CDR2 is SQIVND in the germline V gene (reference sequence). The trim removed 4 bases at V and 5 bases at J, leaving 14 bases unmatched. The CDR3 is 17 amino acids.

This clone was detected a few times. The rearrangement links TRBV28 to TRBJ1-5; TRBD1 matches at 12 bases. The V gene end was trimmed by 6 bases and the J gene end by 5 bases; junction bases not matched to a gene: 8. The CDR3 totals 16 residues. Germline V gives CDR1 MDHEN, CDR2 SYDVKM. CDR3 residues: CASSPSGTGGHQPQHF. The CDR3 DNA sequence: TGTGCCAGCAGCCCAAGTGGGACAGGGGGCCATCAGCCCCAGCATTTT.

This clone was detected once. The rearrangement links TRBV30 to TRBJ1-3; 7 bases map to TRBD1. This CDR3 is 14 amino acids long. V shed 5 bases, J shed 2 bases, and the junction held 6 bases outside the gene matches. Germline V gene sequence: CDR1 GTSNPN, CDR2 SVGIG (reference sequence). The CDR3 protein is CAWGTDRPGNTIYF. The CDR3, as DNA: TGTGCCTGGGGAACGGACAGGCCTGGAAACACCATATATTTT.

This clone was seen a few times. The chain is built from TRBV20-1 and TRBJ2-7; 10 nucleotides match TRBD2. Per germline, CDR1 DFQATT and CDR2 SNEGSKA (reference sequence). V was pared by 3 bases and J by 6 bases, with 8 bases of the junction left unmatched. The CDR3 loop spans 14 amino acids. CDR3 coding DNA: TGCAGTGCTAGTGATTCTAGCGGGAGTGGCGAGCAGTACTTC. Translating gives CSASDSSGSGEQYF.

The genes are TRBV10-3 and TRBJ2-1, with 8 bases identical to TRBD2. The trim removed 1 base at V and 7 bases at J, leaving 12 bases unmatched. The CDR3 is 17 amino acids. Germline CDR1 ENHRY, CDR2 SYGVKD. DNA of the CDR3: TGTGCCATCAGTGAGTTTGGGGATAGCGGGAATTTGAATGAGCAGTTCTTC. Translation: CAISEFGDSGNLNEQFF.